Listed here are 6 T cell receptor beta chains from one sample, sequenced in a study of PD-L1 blockade in urothelial cancer (dated by TCRdb to the late 2010s). Libraries came from the immunoSEQ multiplex PCR assay. TCRdb limited this immuneACCESS table to in-frame rearrangements with V and J called. A share of clones is missing; checked studies link under half to unresolved V genes, and the rest is unexplained. Counted in this sample were about 40,000 clones; about 86% of them appeared once. The top ten clonotypes cover over 20% of the sample. This sample's time point label indicates: peripheral blood 6 weeks after treatment start. The sequenced sample was PBMCs, obtained around atezolizumab (anti-PD-L1) treatment. The receptors stem from a man aged 60 to 69 with urothelial cancer.

The CDR3 protein is CASSVGSDNYEQYF. The DNA for the CDR3 is TGTGCCAGCAGCGTAGGTTCAGACAACTACGAGCAGTACTTC. The rearrangement joins TRBV9 to TRBJ2-7; no reliable D call. Trimming took 0 bases from V and 3 from J, leaving 10 bases between them. Germline V gene sequence: CDR1 SGDLS, CDR2 YYNGEE. The CDR3 totals 14 residues.

As to this clone: The junction differs from germline at one of its ends, possibly a read error. The chain employs TRBV4-2 and TRBJ2-7; 9 bases line up with TRBD1. CDR3 length equals 16 residues. Germline loops: CDR1 LGHNA, CDR2 YNFKEQ. In nucleotides, the CDR3 is TGTGCCAGCAGTCAAGATGCTACAGGGGGCATCTACGAGCAGTACTTC. Translation: CASSQDATGGIYEQYF.

V gene TRBV7-6 combines with J gene TRBJ2-1; 10 bases match TRBD2. The V gene's germline CDR1 is SGHVS and CDR2 FNYEAQ. The CDR3 is 15 amino acids. The V gene end was trimmed by 1 base and the J gene end by 3 bases; junction bases not matched to a gene: 0. The CDR3 sequence is CASSLGTSGYNEQFF. CDR3 coding DNA: TGTGCCAGCAGCTTAGGGACTAGCGGCTACAATGAGCAGTTCTTC.

This clone showed up just once. This chain links TRBV10-2 with TRBJ2-5, with D maybe TRBD2 (5 bases). The CDR3 has 11 residues. Trimming took off 7 bases at V and 5 bases at J, with 8 bases between the two ends. The germline V gene has CDR1 WSHSY and CDR2 SAAADI. CDR3 sequence (DNA): TGCGCCAGCACGCAGCGGGAGACCCAGTACTTC. It is translated as CASTQRETQYF.

The chain combines TRBV10-3 with TRBJ2-7, with 10 bases that match TRBD1. The germline CDR1 and CDR2 sequences are ENHRY and SYGVKD. This CDR3 is 13 amino acids long. The ends lost 10 bases at V and 5 bases at J; junction bases unmatched: 8. CDR3 in DNA: TGTGCCACCAAGGGACAGGGGATAGACGAGCAGTACTTC. This sequence encodes CATKGQGIDEQYF.

The rearrangement joins TRBV18 to TRBJ2-7; D not resolved. V lost 3 bases, J lost 1 base, and 7 bases lay in between. Germline lookup yields CDR1 KGHSH and CDR2 LQKENI. CDR3 length: 13 residues. The CDR3 DNA reads TGTGCCAGCTCACCGAGTGTTTCCTACGAGCAGTACTTC. It translates to CASSPSVSYEQYF.